The entry below gives a single TCR beta chain sequence along with its context. The target antigen is unknown. The table came from immunoSEQ multiplex PCR; TCRdb's copy has only in-frame clones and leaves some out. This repertoire shows about 170,000 clones, approximately 89% found once; its top ten account for 3.5% to 4.5%. This record comes from a study of cytomegalovirus exposure and HLA in healthy donors. General study points: In a later analysis, first-cohort TCR clusters were found to tend to co-occur in the 120 or so validation repertoires. Confirmation in vitro established that three CMV-associated chains were specific for CMV antigens.

The CDR3 extends over 14 amino acids. The V gene's germline CDR1 is SGHAT and CDR2 FQNNGV. V dropped 5 bases and J dropped 1 base, with 11 bases sitting between them. The receptor was isolated from a man younger than 35 in good health and CMV-seropositive. Sequenced material: PBMCs. The rearrangement uses TRBV11-2 and TRBJ1-1; D possibly corresponds to TRBD1 (6 bases). CDR3 sequence (DNA): TGTGCCAGCAGCCGACAGGTGGAGAACACTGAAGCTTTCTTT. It encodes CASSRQVENTEAFF.